The rows below give T cell receptor beta chains drawn from one sample of a study of cytomegalovirus exposure and HLA in healthy donors. Sequencing used immunoSEQ multiplex PCR; TCRdb keeps in-frame clones, though not all of them. The sample includes under 200,000 clones, roughly 71% of them seen just once. Input material: PBMCs. All receptors come from a male donor in good health and CMV-seropositive. Both conserved end residues are part of each CDR3. D genes are given only for firm matches. The size field is filled for only some rows; it gives once, few, many or a size class.

J gene: TRBJ1-5; D gene: NA; V gene: TRBV30; clone size: once; CDR3 DNA: TGTGCCTGGAGTGGGGGGGACAATCAGCCCCAGCATTTT; CDR3 protein: CAWSGGDNQPQHF
J gene: TRBJ2-1; D gene: NA; V gene: TRBV7-2; clone size: NA; CDR3 DNA: TGTGCCAGCAGCTTAGCGGCTCCCTCCTACAATGAGCAGTTCTTC; CDR3 protein: CASSLAAPSYNEQFF
J gene: TRBJ2-1; D gene: NA; V gene: TRBV2; clone size: few; CDR3 DNA: TGTGCCAGCAGTGATCACTACTACAATGAGCAGTTCTTC; CDR3 protein: CASSDHYYNEQFF
J gene: TRBJ2-1; D gene: NA; V gene: TRBV9; clone size: NA; CDR3 DNA: TGTGCCAGCAGCGGCTCGGGACACATCTACAATGAGCAGTTCTTC; CDR3 protein: CASSGSGHIYNEQFF
J gene: TRBJ1-5; D gene: TRBD1; V gene: TRBV4-2; clone size: NA; CDR3 DNA: TGTGCCAGCTCAAGGACAGGGGCTAGCAATCAGCCCCAGCATTTT; CDR3 protein: CASSRTGASNQPQHF
J gene: TRBJ2-4; D gene: NA; V gene: TRBV15; clone size: NA; CDR3 DNA: TGTGCCACCAGCAGAGATGGCAGGGTGGGCGGCATTCAGTACTTC; CDR3 protein: CATSRDGRVGGIQYF
J gene: TRBJ2-3; D gene: NA; V gene: TRBV4-2; clone size: NA; CDR3 DNA: TGTGCCAGCAGCCAAGGGGGGCCTATGGTTGATACGCAGTATTTT; CDR3 protein: CASSQGGPMVDTQYF
J gene: TRBJ2-5; D gene: TRBD2; V gene: TRBV11-2; clone size: NA; CDR3 DNA: TGTGCCAGCAGCCGCCGGACTAGCGGGGAGACCCAGTACTTC; CDR3 protein: CASSRRTSGETQYF
J gene: TRBJ2-7; D gene: NA; V gene: TRBV13; clone size: NA; CDR3 DNA: TGTGCCAGCAGCTTAGGCCCGACAAGATACTCCTACGAGCAGTACTTC; CDR3 protein: CASSLGPTRYSYEQYF
J gene: TRBJ1-3; D gene: TRBD1; V gene: TRBV7-9; clone size: few; CDR3 DNA: TGTGCCAGCAGCTTAAGGGAGCAGGGGGGAGGAAACACCATATATTTT; CDR3 protein: CASSLREQGGGNTIYF
J gene: TRBJ1-1; D gene: NA; V gene: TRBV4-3; clone size: few; CDR3 DNA: TGCGCCAGCAGCCAAGACAGGGGGAACACTGAAGCTTTCTTT; CDR3 protein: CASSQDRGNTEAFF